This TCR beta chain was found in a study of T-cell reconstitution after alpha-beta-depleted transplantation in children. V lost 0 bases to trimming and J lost 4 bases; unmatched junction nucleotides: 7. CDR3 size: 18 residues. The germline V gene encodes CDR1 SQVTM and CDR2 ANQGSEA. Many counts were recorded for this clonotype. During its preparation, the TCRbeta library received unique molecular identifiers. One entry per CDR3 protein, called by TCRdb with MiXCR from the PCR reads. The profile shows 440,000 or so distinct CDR3 sequences, 43% of them singletons. This rearrangement joins TRBV29-1 to TRBJ2-1, with 15 bases identical to TRBD2. The sample was PBMCs, taken before TCRalphabeta/CD19-depleted stem cell transplant. The receptor was derived from a girl aged 2-15 years with aplastic anemia, due to receive a stem cell transplant. CDR3 amino acids: CSVEDPGTSGRRYNEQFF. CDR3 bases: TGCAGCGTTGAAGATCCTGGGACTAGCGGGAGGAGGTACAATGAGCAGTTCTTC.